This passage covers 3 T cell receptor beta chains from one sample sequenced in a study of cytomegalovirus exposure and HLA in healthy donors (dated 2017 in TCRdb). Library construction relied on the immunoSEQ multiplex PCR assay. For the multiplex PCR, a mixture combining 60 forward primers for TCR Vbeta segments and 13 reverse primers for TCR Jbeta segments was used. What TCRdb holds here is the immuneACCESS table cut down to in-frame rearrangements. Part of the clones is not present; checked against another copy, under half of the missing clones reflect an unresolved V gene, and the others are unexplained. This sample has 150,000 to 200,000 clones in its table, and about 76% of those were observed once. Roughly 2% of the sample comes from the top ten. The sequencing sample was made of PBMCs. The source is a female donor in good health and CMV-seronegative.

The gene calls are TRBV5-1 and TRBJ2-5, with TRBD2 identical over 8 bases. Germline V gene sequence: CDR1 SGHRS, CDR2 YFSETQ. The CDR3 has 14 residues. Trimming cost V 3 bases and J 5 bases; bases outside gene matches: 6. The CDR3 loop reads CASSSAGDGETQYF. Written as DNA, the CDR3 is TGCGCCAGCAGCTCAGCGGGAGACGGGGAGACCCAGTACTTC.

V and J are TRBV15 and TRBJ2-7; 11 bases agree with TRBD2. The V gene end was trimmed by 0 bases and the J gene end by 3 bases; junction bases not matched to a gene: 4. The germline gives CDR1 LNHNV, CDR2 YYDKDF (reference sequence). This CDR3 has 16 amino acids. The DNA of the CDR3 is TGTGCCACCAGCAGAGAGTTAGGGACTAGCGGCTACGAGCAGTACTTC. It yields the protein CATSRELGTSGYEQYF.

This clone occurred a few times. The chain has TRBV6-1 and TRBJ1-2, with a tentative D call TRBD1 (5 bases). The CDR3 runs 15 residues. CDR1 and CDR2 (germline): MNHNS, SASEGT. V shed 6 bases and J shed 4 bases, with 18 bases lying between them. The CDR3 sequence: CASSDLRTGLYGYTF. CDR3 sequence (DNA): TGTGCCAGCAGCGACCTCCGGACGGGACTCTATGGCTACACCTTC.